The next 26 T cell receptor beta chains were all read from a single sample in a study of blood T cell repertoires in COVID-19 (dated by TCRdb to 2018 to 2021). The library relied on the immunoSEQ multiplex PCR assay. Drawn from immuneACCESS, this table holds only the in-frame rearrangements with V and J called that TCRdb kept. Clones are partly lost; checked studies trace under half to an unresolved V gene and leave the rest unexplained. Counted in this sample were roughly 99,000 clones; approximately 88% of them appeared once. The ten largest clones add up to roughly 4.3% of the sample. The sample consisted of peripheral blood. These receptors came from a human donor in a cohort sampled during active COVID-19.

This chain's CDR3 is CASSLALGGNTEAFF. As DNA, the CDR3 is TGTGCCAGCAGCTTAGCCTTAGGGGGGAACACTGAAGCTTTCTTT. J is TRBJ1-1 and V is TRBV7-9; possible D gene TRBD1, 6 bases. The CDR3 loop spans 15 amino acids. Trimming stripped 0 bases from V and 1 base from J, with 9 bases between. Germline V gene data show CDR1 as SEHNR and CDR2 as FQNEAQ (reference sequence).

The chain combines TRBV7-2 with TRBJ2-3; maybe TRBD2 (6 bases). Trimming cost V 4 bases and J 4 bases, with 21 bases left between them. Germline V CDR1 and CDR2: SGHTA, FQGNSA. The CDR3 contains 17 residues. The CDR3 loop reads CASSSHWRDFRSDTQYF. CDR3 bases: TGTGCCAGCAGCTCCCATTGGCGGGACTTTCGGTCAGATACGCAGTATTTT.

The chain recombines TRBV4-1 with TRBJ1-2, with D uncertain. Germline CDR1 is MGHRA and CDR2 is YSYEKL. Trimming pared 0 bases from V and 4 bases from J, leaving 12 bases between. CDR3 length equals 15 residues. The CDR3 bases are TGCGCCAGCAGCCAAGAGGGAGGTTTCTCCTATGGCTACACCTTC. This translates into CASSQEGGFSYGYTF.

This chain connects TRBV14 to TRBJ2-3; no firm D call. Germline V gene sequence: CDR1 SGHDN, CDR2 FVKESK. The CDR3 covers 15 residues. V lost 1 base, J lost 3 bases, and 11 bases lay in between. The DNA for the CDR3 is TGTGCCAGCAGCCAAGGTCAGGCCTTTACAGATACGCAGTATTTT. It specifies CASSQGQAFTDTQYF.

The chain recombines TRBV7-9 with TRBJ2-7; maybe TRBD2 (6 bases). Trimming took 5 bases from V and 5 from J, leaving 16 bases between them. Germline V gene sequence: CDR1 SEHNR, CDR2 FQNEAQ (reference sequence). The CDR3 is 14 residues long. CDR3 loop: CASSVSGREDEQYF. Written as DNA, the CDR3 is TGTGCCAGCAGCGTTAGCGGCAGGGAAGACGAGCAGTACTTC.

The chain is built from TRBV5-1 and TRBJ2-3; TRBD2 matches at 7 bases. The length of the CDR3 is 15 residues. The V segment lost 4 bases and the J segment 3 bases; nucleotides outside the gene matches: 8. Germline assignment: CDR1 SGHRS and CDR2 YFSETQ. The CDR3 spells CASSPTSDQTDTQYF. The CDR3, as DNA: TGCGCCAGCAGCCCCACTAGCGATCAGACAGATACGCAGTATTTT.

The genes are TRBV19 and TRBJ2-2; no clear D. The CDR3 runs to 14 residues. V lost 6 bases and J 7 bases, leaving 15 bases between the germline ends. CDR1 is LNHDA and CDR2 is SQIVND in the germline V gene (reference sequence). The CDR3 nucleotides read TGTGCCAGTAGCTCTAAGGAGCGTGTCGGGGAGCTGTTTTTT. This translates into CASSSKERVGELFF.

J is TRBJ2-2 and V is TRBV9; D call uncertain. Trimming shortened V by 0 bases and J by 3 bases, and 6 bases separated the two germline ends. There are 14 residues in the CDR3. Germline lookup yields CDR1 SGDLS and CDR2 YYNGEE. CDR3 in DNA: TGTGCCAGCAGCGTAGCTAGAGACACCGGGGAGCTGTTTTTT. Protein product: CASSVARDTGELFF.

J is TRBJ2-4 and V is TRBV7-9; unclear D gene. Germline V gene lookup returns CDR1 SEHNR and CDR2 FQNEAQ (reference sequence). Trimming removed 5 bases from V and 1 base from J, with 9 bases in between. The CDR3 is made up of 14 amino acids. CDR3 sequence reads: CASSQTPAKNIQYF. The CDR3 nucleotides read TGTGCCAGCAGCCAGACACCTGCCAAAAACATTCAGTACTTC.

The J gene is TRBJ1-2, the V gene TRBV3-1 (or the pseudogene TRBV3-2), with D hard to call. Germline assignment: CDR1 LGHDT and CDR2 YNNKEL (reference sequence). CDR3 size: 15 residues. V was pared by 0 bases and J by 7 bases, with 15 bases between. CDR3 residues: CASSQDEGGYGGYTF. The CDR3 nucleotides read TGTGCCAGCAGCCAAGATGAGGGAGGGTACGGTGGCTACACCTTC.

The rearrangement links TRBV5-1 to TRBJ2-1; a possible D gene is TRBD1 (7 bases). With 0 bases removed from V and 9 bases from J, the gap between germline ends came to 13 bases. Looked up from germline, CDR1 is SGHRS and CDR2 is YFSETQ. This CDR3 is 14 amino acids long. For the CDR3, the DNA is TGCGCCAGCAGCTTGGGACAGGGAGGTGGTGAGCAGTTCTTC. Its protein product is CASSLGQGGGEQFF.

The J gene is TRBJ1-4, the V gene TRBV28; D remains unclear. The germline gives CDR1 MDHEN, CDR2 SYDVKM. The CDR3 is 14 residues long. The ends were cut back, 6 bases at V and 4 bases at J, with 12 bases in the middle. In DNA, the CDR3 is TGTGCCAGCAGCCGACACGGTGGTAATGAAAAACTGTTTTTT. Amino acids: CASSRHGGNEKLFF. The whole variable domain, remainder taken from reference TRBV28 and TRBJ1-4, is DVKVTQSSRYLVKRTGEKVFLECVQDMDHENMFWYRQDPGLGLRLIYFSYDVKMKEKGDIPEGYSVSREKKERFSLILESASTNQTSMYLCASSRHGGNEKLFFGSGTQLSVL.

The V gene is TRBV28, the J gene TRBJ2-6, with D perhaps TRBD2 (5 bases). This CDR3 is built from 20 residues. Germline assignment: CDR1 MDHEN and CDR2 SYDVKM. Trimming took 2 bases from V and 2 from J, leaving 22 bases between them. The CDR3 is CASSLTLLSRVSAGANVLTF. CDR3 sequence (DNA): TGTGCCAGCAGTTTAACCCTTTTGTCGCGGGTCTCGGCTGGGGCCAACGTCCTGACTTTC.

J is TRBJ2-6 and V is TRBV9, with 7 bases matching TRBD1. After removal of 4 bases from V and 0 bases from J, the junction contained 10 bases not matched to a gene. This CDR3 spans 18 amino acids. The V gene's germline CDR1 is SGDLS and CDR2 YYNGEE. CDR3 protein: CASSPRTGSYSGANVLTF. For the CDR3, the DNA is TGTGCCAGCAGCCCACGGACAGGAAGCTACTCTGGGGCCAACGTCCTGACTTTC.

The CDR3, as DNA: TGTGCCAGCAGGGCATCCTACAATGAGCAGTTCTTC. This translates into CASRASYNEQFF. The chain is built from TRBV7-2 and TRBJ2-1; D unclear. Trimming cost V 6 bases and J 1 base, with 4 bases left between them. There are 12 residues in the CDR3. Germline CDR1 reads SGHTA; CDR2 reads FQGNSA.

The CDR3 DNA follows: TGTGCCAGCAGTTTCCCCCTCGGGACAGACTATGGCTACACCTTC. Its translation: CASSFPLGTDYGYTF. The rearrangement joins TRBV7-2 to TRBJ1-2; TRBD1 agrees at 7 bases. Germline V gene data show CDR1 as SGHTA and CDR2 as FQGNSA. The CDR3 is made up of 15 amino acids. V shed 6 bases, J shed 3 bases, and the junction held 10 bases outside the gene matches.

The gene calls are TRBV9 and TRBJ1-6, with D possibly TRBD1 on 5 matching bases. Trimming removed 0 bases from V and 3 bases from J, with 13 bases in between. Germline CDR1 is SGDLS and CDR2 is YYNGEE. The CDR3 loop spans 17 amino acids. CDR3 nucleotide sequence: TGTGCCAGCAGCGTAGGACATGACAGTGTCTATAATTCACCCCTCCACTTT. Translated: CASSVGHDSVYNSPLHF.

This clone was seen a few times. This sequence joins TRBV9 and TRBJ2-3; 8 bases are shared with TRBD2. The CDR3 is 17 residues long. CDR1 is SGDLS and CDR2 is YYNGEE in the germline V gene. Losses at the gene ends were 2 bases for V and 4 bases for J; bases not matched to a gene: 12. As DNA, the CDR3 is TGTGCCAGCAGCGTGGGAATGAGCGGGAGTTTATCAGATACGCAGTATTTT. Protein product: CASSVGMSGSLSDTQYF.

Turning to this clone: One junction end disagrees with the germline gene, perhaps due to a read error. Here the CDR3 DNA reads TGTGCCATCAGCGCAGAGCGCCGCTACGAGCAGTACTTC. Its translation is CAISAERRYEQYF. J is TRBJ2-7 and V is TRBV11-2; D is uncertain. The CDR3 runs 13 residues. Germline CDR1 and CDR2: SGHAT and FQNNGV.

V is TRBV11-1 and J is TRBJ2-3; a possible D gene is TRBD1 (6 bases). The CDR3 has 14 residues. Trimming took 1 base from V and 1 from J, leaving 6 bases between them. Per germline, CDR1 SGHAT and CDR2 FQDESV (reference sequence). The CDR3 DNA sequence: TGTGCCAGCAGCTTAGACAGGGGCACAGATACGCAGTATTTT. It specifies CASSLDRGTDTQYF.

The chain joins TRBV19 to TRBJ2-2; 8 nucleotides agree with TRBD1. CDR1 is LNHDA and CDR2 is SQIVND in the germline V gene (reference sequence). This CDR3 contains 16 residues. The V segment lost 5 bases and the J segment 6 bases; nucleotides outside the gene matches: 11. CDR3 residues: CASSLTTGQGSGELFF. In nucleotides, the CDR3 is TGTGCCAGTAGTCTAACGACTGGACAGGGATCCGGGGAGCTGTTTTTT.

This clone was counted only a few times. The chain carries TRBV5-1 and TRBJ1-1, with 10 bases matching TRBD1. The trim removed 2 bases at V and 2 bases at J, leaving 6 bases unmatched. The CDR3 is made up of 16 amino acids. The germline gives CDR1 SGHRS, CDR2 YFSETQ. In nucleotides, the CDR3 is TGCGCCAGCAGCTTACCCACGACAGGGGGCAACACTGAAGCTTTCTTT. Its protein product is CASSLPTTGGNTEAFF.

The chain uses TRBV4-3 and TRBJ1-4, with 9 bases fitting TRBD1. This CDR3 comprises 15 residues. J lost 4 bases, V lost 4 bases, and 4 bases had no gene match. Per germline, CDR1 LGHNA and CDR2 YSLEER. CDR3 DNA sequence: TGCGCCAGCAGCCTCCGGACAGGGGATAATGAAAAACTGTTTTTT. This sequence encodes CASSLRTGDNEKLFF.

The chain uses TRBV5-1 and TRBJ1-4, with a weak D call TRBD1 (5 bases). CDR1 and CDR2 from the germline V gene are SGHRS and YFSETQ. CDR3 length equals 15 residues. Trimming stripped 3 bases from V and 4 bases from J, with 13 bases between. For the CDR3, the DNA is TGCGCCAGCAGCTCCGGGGCGGGAAGTAATGAAAAACTGTTTTTT. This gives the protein CASSSGAGSNEKLFF.

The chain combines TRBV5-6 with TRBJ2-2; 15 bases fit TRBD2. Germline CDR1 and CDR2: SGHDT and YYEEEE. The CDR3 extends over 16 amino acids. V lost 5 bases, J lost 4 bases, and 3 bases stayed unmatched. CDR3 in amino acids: CASRGLAGGLTGELFF. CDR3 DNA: TGTGCCAGCAGGGGACTAGCGGGAGGTCTCACCGGGGAGCTGTTTTTT. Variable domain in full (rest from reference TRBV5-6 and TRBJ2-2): DAGVTQSPTHLIKTRGQQVTLRCSPKSGHDTVSWYQQALGQGPQFIFQYYEEEERQRGNFPDRFSGHQFPNYSSELNVNALLLGDSALYLCASRGLAGGLTGELFFGEGSRLTVL.

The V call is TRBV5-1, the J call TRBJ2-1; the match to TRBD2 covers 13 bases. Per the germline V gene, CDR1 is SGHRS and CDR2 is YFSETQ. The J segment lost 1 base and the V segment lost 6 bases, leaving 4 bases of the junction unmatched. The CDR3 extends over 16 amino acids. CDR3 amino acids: CASTLLAGGSYNEQFF. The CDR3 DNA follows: TGCGCCAGCACCCTACTAGCGGGAGGGTCCTACAATGAGCAGTTCTTC. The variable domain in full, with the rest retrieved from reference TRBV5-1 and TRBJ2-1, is KAGVTQTPRYLIKTRGQQVTLSCSPISGHRSVSWYQQTPGQGLQFLFEYFSETQRNKGNFPGRFSGRQFSNSRSEMNVSTLELGDSALYLCASTLLAGGSYNEQFFGPGTRLTVL.